This entry lists 2 T cell receptor beta chains sequenced from one sample in a study of graft-versus-host responses after intestinal transplantation. Data came from immunoSEQ multiplex PCR; TCRdb stores just in-frame clones and leaves some out. This sample has 15,000 to 20,000 clones; around 40% occur once, and the top ten carry 1.5% to 2.5%. The sequences come from alloreactive CD4+ T cells from a mixed lymphocyte reaction culture, collected before transplantation. The sample's subset: CFSE-low proliferating T cells sorted from roughly 6-day pre-transplant mixed lymphocyte reaction (GvH or HvG direction). These receptors originate from a human patient who was an organ donor for intestinal transplantation.

The chain recombines TRBV9 with TRBJ1-2; 7 nucleotides align to TRBD1. V gave up 0 bases and J gave up 1 base; unmatched junction bases: 0. Germline CDR1 is SGDLS and CDR2 is YYNGEE. The CDR3 extends over 14 amino acids. In DNA, the CDR3 is TGTGCCAGCAGCGTAGGACAGGGTAACTATGGCTACACCTTC. Protein product: CASSVGQGNYGYTF.

This chain links TRBV4-2 with TRBJ1-2; 8 bases fit TRBD1. V shed 3 bases, J shed 7 bases, and the junction held 4 bases outside the gene matches. The germline gives CDR1 LGHNA, CDR2 YNFKEQ. The CDR3 has 13 amino acids. The CDR3 bases are TGTGCCAGCAGCCAGGACAGGGACGGTGGCTACACCTTC. Protein: CASSQDRDGGYTF.